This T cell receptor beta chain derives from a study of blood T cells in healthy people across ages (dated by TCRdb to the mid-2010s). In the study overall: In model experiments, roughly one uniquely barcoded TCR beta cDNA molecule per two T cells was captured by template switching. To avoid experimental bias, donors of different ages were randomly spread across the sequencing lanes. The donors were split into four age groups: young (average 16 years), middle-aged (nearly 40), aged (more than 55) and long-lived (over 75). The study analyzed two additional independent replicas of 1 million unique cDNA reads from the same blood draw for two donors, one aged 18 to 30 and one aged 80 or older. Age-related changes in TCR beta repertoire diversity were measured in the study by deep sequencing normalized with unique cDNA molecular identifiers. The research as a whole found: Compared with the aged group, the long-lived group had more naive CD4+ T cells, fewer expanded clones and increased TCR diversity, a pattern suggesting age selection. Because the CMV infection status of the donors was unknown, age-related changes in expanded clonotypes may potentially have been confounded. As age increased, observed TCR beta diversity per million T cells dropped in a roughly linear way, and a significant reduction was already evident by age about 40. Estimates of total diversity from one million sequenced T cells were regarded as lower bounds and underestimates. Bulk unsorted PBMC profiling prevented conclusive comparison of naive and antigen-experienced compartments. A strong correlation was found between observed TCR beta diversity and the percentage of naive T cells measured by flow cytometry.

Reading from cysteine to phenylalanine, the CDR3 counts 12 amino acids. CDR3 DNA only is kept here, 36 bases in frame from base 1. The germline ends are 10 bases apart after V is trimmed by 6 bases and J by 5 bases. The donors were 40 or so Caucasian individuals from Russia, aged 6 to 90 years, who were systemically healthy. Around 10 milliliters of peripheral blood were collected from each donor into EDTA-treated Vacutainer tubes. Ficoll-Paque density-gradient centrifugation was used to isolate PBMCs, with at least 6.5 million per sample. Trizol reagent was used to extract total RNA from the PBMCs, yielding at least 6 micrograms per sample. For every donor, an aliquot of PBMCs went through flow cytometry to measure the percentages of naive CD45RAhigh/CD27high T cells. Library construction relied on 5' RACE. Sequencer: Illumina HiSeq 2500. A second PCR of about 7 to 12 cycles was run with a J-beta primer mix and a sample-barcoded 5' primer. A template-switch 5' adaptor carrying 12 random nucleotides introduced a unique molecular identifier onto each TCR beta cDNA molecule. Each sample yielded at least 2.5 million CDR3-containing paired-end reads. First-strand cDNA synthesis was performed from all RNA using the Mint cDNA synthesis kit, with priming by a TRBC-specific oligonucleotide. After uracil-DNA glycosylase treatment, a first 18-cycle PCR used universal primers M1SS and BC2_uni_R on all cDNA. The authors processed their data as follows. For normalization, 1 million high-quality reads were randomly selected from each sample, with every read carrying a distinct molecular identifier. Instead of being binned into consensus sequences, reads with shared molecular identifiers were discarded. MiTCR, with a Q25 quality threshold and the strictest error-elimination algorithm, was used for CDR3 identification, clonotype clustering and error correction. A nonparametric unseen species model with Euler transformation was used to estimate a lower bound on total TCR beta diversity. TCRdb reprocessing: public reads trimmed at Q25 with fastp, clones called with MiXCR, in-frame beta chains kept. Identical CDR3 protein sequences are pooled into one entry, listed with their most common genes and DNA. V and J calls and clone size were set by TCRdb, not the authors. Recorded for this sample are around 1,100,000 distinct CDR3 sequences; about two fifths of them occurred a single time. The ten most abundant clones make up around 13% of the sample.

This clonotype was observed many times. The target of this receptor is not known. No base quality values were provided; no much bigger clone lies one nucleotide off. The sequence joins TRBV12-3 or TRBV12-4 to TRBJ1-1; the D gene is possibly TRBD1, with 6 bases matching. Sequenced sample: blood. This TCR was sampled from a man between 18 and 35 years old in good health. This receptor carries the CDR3 CASSLRGTEAFF. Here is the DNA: TGTGCCAGCAGCTTAAGGGGGACTGAAGCTTTCTTT.